This TCR beta chain is from a study of OX40 agonist ivuxolimab in advanced cancers. With respect to the entire study: The costimulatory receptor OX40 (CD134) was targeted by ivuxolimab, a fully human IgG2 agonistic monoclonal antibody. Of the roughly 52 dose-escalation patients, hepatocellular carcinoma was present in roughly 19, melanoma in approximately 15, renal cell carcinoma in 9 and head and neck cancer in 9. Prior anti-PD-1, anti-PD-L1 or anti-CTLA-4 therapy was permitted, and approximately 42% of dose-escalation patients had received checkpoint inhibitors. Partial responses occurred in three dose-escalation patients, of whom one had hepatocellular carcinoma and two had cutaneous melanoma. The purpose of peripheral TCRbeta sequencing was to test whether ivuxolimab changed TCR sequence diversity and led to clonal T-cell expansion. In the dose-escalation cohort, 82.7% of patients were male, and the mean age was roughly 60 years, with a range of about 23 to 80. The monotherapy dose-escalation portion (N of about 50 patients) of the phase I ivuxolimab trial is reported in the paper. Intravenous ivuxolimab was administered to patients every 2 weeks at six dose levels: 0.01, 0.1, 0.3, 1.5, 3 and 10 mg/kg. The full study reports these points: At doses from 0.1 to 3.0 mg/kg, clonal expansion was seen in both CD4+ and CD8+ blood T cells between baseline and week 6. Low levels of normalized T-cell clonal expansion were also seen in some patients who did not respond. Antigen specificity was not determined for the clonally expanded peripheral T cells. In the 0.1-3.0 mg/kg groups, partial responders were among the patients with the lowest normalized peripheral clonal expansion, particularly in CD8+ T cells. After ivuxolimab, expanded clones were on average more numerous among CD8+ T cells than among CD4+ T cells.

The trial excluded patients who had a history of autoimmune disease or who were on systemic immunosuppression. Peripheral blood for TCR sequencing was collected from all dose cohorts at baseline, on cycle 4 day 1, and on cycle 7 day 1. The samples were drawn from a first-in-human, open-label, multicenter phase I dose-escalation trial of ivuxolimab. Adults with locally advanced or metastatic head and neck squamous cell, hepatocellular, melanoma or renal cell carcinoma were enrolled in the trial. CD4+ and CD8+ T cells were sorted separately from peripheral blood before TCR sequencing. Comment on this clone: Its specific antigen is unknown. Base qualities are not at hand, and no much larger clone is one base apart.

The germline V gene gives CDR1 as SGHRS and CDR2 as YFSETQ. Including cysteine and phenylalanine, the CDR3 has 15 amino acids. Just the 45-base CDR3 DNA is kept, in frame starting at base 1. The junction carries 15 bases between V and J, which are trimmed by 2 bases and 6 bases respectively. Genomic DNA was isolated from the sorted cells so that the TCRbeta CDR3 region could be sequenced. The immunoSEQ Assay was used for sequencing of TCRbeta CDR3 regions. Drawn from immuneACCESS, this table holds only the in-frame rearrangements with V and J called that TCRdb kept. Clones are partly lost; checked studies trace under half to an unresolved V gene and leave the rest unexplained. The sample profile shows tens of thousands of clones; 84% of them were found once. The ten largest clones take up about 12% of the sample.

This TCR derives from an adult with an advanced solid tumor such as melanoma, head and neck, liver or kidney cancer. This sample comprised CD4+ or CD8+ T cells sorted from blood, obtained in a trial of the OX40 agonist ivuxolimab. The rearranged segments are TRBV5-1 and TRBJ2-4; a weak D assignment points to TRBD2 (6 bases agree). The DNA sequence is given as TGCGCCAGCAGCTTCGGCGGGATAGTGCCAAACATTCAGTACTTC. Translation gives CASSFGGIVPNIQYF. With all but the CDR3 taken from the reference TRBV5-1 and TRBJ2-4 genes, the full variable domain is: KAGVTQTPRYLIKTRGQQVTLSCSPISGHRSVSWYQQTPGQGLQFLFEYFSETQRNKGNFPGRFSGRQFSNSRSEMNVSTLELGDSALYLCASSFGGIVPNIQYFGAGTRLSVL.